A single sample is the source of the 18 T cell receptor beta chains below, sequenced in a study of T cell changes during pregnancy in multiple sclerosis. Method: immunoSEQ multiplex PCR; TCRdb's copy keeps in-frame clones and lacks some. The sample includes 40,000 to 55,000 clones, 80% to 95% seen only once; the top ten take around 8.6%. The source was CD8+ T cells from peripheral blood mononuclear cells, collected after pregnancy. These receptors came from a female donor with multiple sclerosis, enrolled in a pregnancy study.

Only one count was recorded for this clone. The rearrangement joins TRBV4-3 to TRBJ1-1, with TRBD1 matching over 9 bases. CDR1 is LGHNA, CDR2 YSLEER, per germline. The CDR3 has 16 residues. The V segment lost 5 bases and the J segment 6 bases; nucleotides outside the gene matches: 13. The CDR3 here is CASSSGVTGGLSEAFF. The DNA of the CDR3 is TGCGCCAGCAGCTCAGGGGTCACAGGGGGCCTCTCTGAAGCTTTCTTT.

This clone appeared once. J is TRBJ1-1 and V is TRBV10-2; D unresolved. Trimming removed 5 bases from V and 1 base from J, with 8 bases in between. There are 13 residues in the CDR3. The germline V gene encodes CDR1 WSHSY and CDR2 SAAADI. CDR3: CASSSTGNTEAFF. DNA of the CDR3: TGCGCCAGCAGTTCGACGGGGAACACTGAAGCTTTCTTT.

CDR3 sequence: CASSLDGVSYNSPLHF. Here the CDR3 DNA reads TGTGCCAGCAGCTTAGACGGGGTTTCCTATAATTCACCCCTCCACTTT. The chain employs TRBV11-2 and TRBJ1-6; D gene uncertain. CDR3 length equals 16 residues. The germline V gene has CDR1 SGHAT and CDR2 FQNNGV. The germline V and J ends were trimmed by 0 bases and 1 base, with 7 bases remaining between them.

The sample holds one count of this clone. V gene TRBV5-1 combines with J gene TRBJ2-4; D might be TRBD1 (5 bases). Germline-derived CDR1 and CDR2 are SGHRS and YFSETQ. The CDR3 has 14 residues. Trimming took off 4 bases at V and 4 bases at J, with 12 bases between the two ends. CDR3 residues: CASSKGQVKNIQYF. The CDR3 DNA sequence: TGCGCCAGCAGCAAAGGACAAGTAAAAAACATTCAGTACTTC.

The rearrangement uses TRBV18 and TRBJ1-5; 7 bases are shared with TRBD1. The J segment lost 2 bases and the V segment lost 4 bases, leaving 2 bases of the junction unmatched. The CDR3 consists of 14 residues. CDR1 is KGHSH, CDR2 LQKENI, per germline. The CDR3 spells CASSLDRGNQPQHF. The CDR3 DNA is TGTGCCAGCTCACTAGACAGGGGCAATCAGCCCCAGCATTTT. The full variable domain, its missing parts supplied by reference TRBV18 and TRBJ1-5, is NAGVMQNPRHLVRRRGQEARLRCSPMKGHSHVYWYRQLPEEGLKFMVYLQKENIIDESGMPKERFSAEFPKEGPSILRIQQVVRGDSAAYFCASSLDRGNQPQHFGDGTRLSIL.

This rearrangement joins TRBV18 to TRBJ1-2; D not certain. Germline values: CDR1 KGHSH, CDR2 LQKENI. The CDR3 sequence is 16 residues long. Trimming left V 4 bases short and J 1 base short, with 16 bases between. CDR3 residues: CASSRSSVEFNYGYTF. The DNA of the CDR3 is TGTGCCAGCTCACGATCCTCCGTGGAGTTTAACTATGGCTACACCTTC.

The chain uses TRBV5-6 and TRBJ2-5; D is possibly TRBD2 (5 bases). The CDR3 has 16 amino acids. Germline V gives CDR1 SGHDT, CDR2 YYEEEE. Trimming pared 0 bases from V and 10 bases from J, leaving 22 bases between. The CDR3 bases are TGTGCCAGCAGCTTGGGTAGTGGCCGAGGAACTAGGGACCAGTACTTC. It codes for CASSLGSGRGTRDQYF. The full variable domain, rest sourced from reference TRBV5-6 and TRBJ2-5, is DAGVTQSPTHLIKTRGQQVTLRCSPKSGHDTVSWYQQALGQGPQFIFQYYEEEERQRGNFPDRFSGHQFPNYSSELNVNALLLGDSALYLCASSLGSGRGTRDQYFGPGTRLLVL.

The chain joins TRBV5-1 to TRBJ2-7; 11 nucleotides match TRBD2. This CDR3 has 18 amino acids. Losses at the gene ends were 3 bases for V and 3 bases for J; bases not matched to a gene: 14. Per the germline V gene, CDR1 is SGHRS and CDR2 is YFSETQ. The chain's CDR3 is CASSSSYLGTSGDYEQYF. DNA for the CDR3: TGCGCCAGCAGCTCCTCCTATCTTGGGACTAGCGGTGACTACGAGCAGTACTTC.

The rearrangement links TRBV7-2 to TRBJ2-5; 12 nucleotides line up with TRBD2. Germline V gene sequence: CDR1 SGHTA, CDR2 FQGNSA. Trimming at V came to 1 base and at J to 3 bases, leaving 3 bases not matched to a gene. The CDR3 spans 16 residues. The CDR3 bases are TGTGCCAGCAGCTTAGGGCTAGCGGGGGGGGAAGAGACCCAGTACTTC. Its protein is CASSLGLAGGEETQYF.

The chain is built from TRBV5-1 and TRBJ2-7, with D hard to call. CDR3 length: 14 amino acids. The V end was cut by 0 bases, the J end by 0 bases, with 7 bases between. CDR1 SGHRS and CDR2 YFSETQ come from the germline V gene. The CDR3 loop is CASSLEGDSYEQYF. The DNA of the CDR3 is TGCGCCAGCAGCTTGGAAGGAGACTCCTACGAGCAGTACTTC.

The chain employs TRBV7-9 and TRBJ2-1; maybe TRBD1 (5 bases). Germline V gene data show CDR1 as SEHNR and CDR2 as FQNEAQ (reference sequence). This CDR3 has 14 residues. The ends were cut back, 1 base at V and 6 bases at J, with 10 bases in the middle. CDR3 in amino acids: CASSLGQTPNEQFF. As DNA, the CDR3 is TGTGCCAGCAGCTTAGGACAGACCCCCAATGAGCAGTTCTTC.

This chain joins TRBV19 and TRBJ2-7, with D perhaps matching TRBD2 (6 bases). This CDR3 has 14 amino acids. V dropped 6 bases and J dropped 0 bases, with 12 bases sitting between them. CDR1 and CDR2 (germline): LNHDA, SQIVND (reference sequence). The CDR3 sequence: CASSSSASSYEQYF. The CDR3 nucleotides are TGTGCCAGTAGCTCTAGCGCGAGCTCCTACGAGCAGTACTTC. The whole variable domain, filled in from reference TRBV19 and TRBJ2-7, reads DGGITQSPKYLFRKEGQNVTLSCEQNLNHDAMYWYRQDPGQGLRLIYYSQIVNDFQKGDIAEGYSVSREKKESFPLTVTSAQKNPTAFYLCASSSSASSYEQYFGPGTRLTVT.

The CDR3 region has the DNA TGTGCCTGGAGACAGGGCTTTCCCTACGAGCAGTACTTC. It encodes CAWRQGFPYEQYF. V and J are TRBV30 and TRBJ2-7; weak D call: TRBD1 (6 bases). The CDR3 sequence is 13 residues long. The germline V and J ends were trimmed by 3 bases and 2 bases, with 11 bases remaining between them. CDR1 and CDR2 (germline): GTSNPN, SVGIG (reference sequence).

In its sample, this clone was seen a few times. The J gene is TRBJ1-1, the V gene TRBV19; TRBD1 matches 8 bases. This CDR3 has 13 residues. V lost 6 bases, J lost 2 bases, and 2 bases stayed unmatched. Germline values: CDR1 LNHDA, CDR2 SQIVND (reference sequence). CDR3 sequence (DNA): TGTGCCAGTAGATCAGGGGGCAACACTGAAGCTTTCTTT. Residues: CASRSGGNTEAFF.

V gene TRBV19 combines with J gene TRBJ2-1; the match to TRBD2 covers 7 bases. The CDR3 has 15 residues. Germline-derived CDR1 and CDR2 are LNHDA and SQIVND (reference sequence). V shed 3 bases, J shed 3 bases, and the junction held 5 bases outside the gene matches. The CDR3 DNA sequence: TGTGCCAGTAGTATTCCGGGACTACACTACAATGAGCAGTTCTTC. Amino acids: CASSIPGLHYNEQFF.

J is TRBJ2-5 and V is TRBV11-2; D may be TRBD2 (5 bases). V was trimmed by 4 bases and J by 3 bases, leaving 15 bases between them. Germline V gene sequence: CDR1 SGHAT, CDR2 FQNNGV. CDR3 length: 15 residues. CDR3 loop: CASSSTGRGKETQYF. The DNA for the CDR3 is TGTGCCAGCAGCTCTACCGGCAGAGGGAAAGAGACCCAGTACTTC.

The CDR3 reads CASGTGYANYGYTF. The CDR3 DNA reads as TGTGCCAGCGGGACAGGGTACGCTAACTATGGCTACACCTTC. The genes are TRBV10-3 and TRBJ1-2, with 9 bases matching TRBD1. V lost 10 bases and J lost 0; bases outside the gene matches: 6. This CDR3 region has 14 residues. Germline V gene lookup returns CDR1 ENHRY and CDR2 SYGVKD.

DNA for the CDR3: TGTGCCAGCAGCTTCGGGACAGCGAACACTGAAGCTTTCTTT. It is translated as CASSFGTANTEAFF. The chain combines TRBV5-5 with TRBJ1-1; 7 bases are a match to TRBD1. Losses at the gene ends were 2 bases for V and 1 base for J; bases not matched to a gene: 2. Germline V lookup: CDR1 SGHKS, CDR2 YYEKEE (reference sequence). The CDR3 is made up of 14 amino acids.